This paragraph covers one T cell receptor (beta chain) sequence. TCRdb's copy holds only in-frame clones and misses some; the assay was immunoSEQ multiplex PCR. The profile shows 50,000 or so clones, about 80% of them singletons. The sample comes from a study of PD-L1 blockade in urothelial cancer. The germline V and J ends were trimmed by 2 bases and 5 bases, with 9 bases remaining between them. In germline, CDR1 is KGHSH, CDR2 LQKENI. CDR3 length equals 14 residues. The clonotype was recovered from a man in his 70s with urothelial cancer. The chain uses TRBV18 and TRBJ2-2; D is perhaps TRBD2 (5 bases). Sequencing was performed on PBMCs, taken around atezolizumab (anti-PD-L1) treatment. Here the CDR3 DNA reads TGTGCCAGCTCACCAGGGCTAGCAACCGGGGAGCTGTTTTTT. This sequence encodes CASSPGLATGELFF.